The 28 T cell receptor beta chains below come from one sample, sequenced in a study of blood T cells in healthy people across ages. A second roughly 6 to 12 cycle PCR used barcoded and J-beta primers. TCRdb independently ran MiXCR on the 5' RACE reads; one entry per CDR3 protein. The data show 1.5 million to 2 million distinct CDR3 sequences, about 50% seen once. What was sequenced was blood. The receptors were gathered from a woman aged 40 to 50 in good health.

In its sample, this clonotype was seen once. The chain couples TRBV7-2 to TRBJ2-6; perhaps TRBD2 as D (5 bases). Trimming took off 2 bases at V and 6 bases at J, with 11 bases between the two ends. Looked up from germline, CDR1 is SGHTA and CDR2 is FQGNSA. This CDR3 contains 15 residues. The CDR3 sequence: CASSLREGEANVLTF. The CDR3 bases are TGTGCCAGCAGCTTACGGGAAGGTGAGGCCAACGTCCTGACTTTC.

This clonotype showed up just a few times. This sequence joins TRBV28 and TRBJ2-3; 7 bases agree with TRBD2. CDR3 length: 15 amino acids. Germline CDR1 and CDR2: MDHEN and SYDVKM. V gave up 3 bases and J gave up 2 bases; unmatched junction bases: 5. The CDR3 loop reads CASSFGEGNTDTQYF. CDR3 nucleotide sequence: TGTGCCAGCAGTTTTGGGGAGGGGAACACAGATACGCAGTATTTT.

The chain has TRBV10-3 and TRBJ1-1; D is unclear. The CDR3 consists of 12 residues. The germline CDR1 and CDR2 sequences are ENHRY and SYGVKD. V lost 6 bases, J lost 0 bases, and 5 bases lay in between. This chain's CDR3 is CAISGMNTEAFF. The CDR3 DNA reads TGTGCCATCAGCGGCATGAACACTGAAGCTTTCTTT.

The chain combines TRBV7-2 with TRBJ2-1; 7 nucleotides line up with TRBD1. Losses at the gene ends were 6 bases for V and 8 bases for J; bases not matched to a gene: 10. This CDR3 region has 14 residues. Germline V CDR1 and CDR2: SGHTA, FQGNSA. CDR3 region: CASRPGQPIDEQFF. Written as DNA, the CDR3 is TGTGCCAGCAGGCCGGGACAGCCTATCGATGAGCAGTTCTTC.

V and J are TRBV6-1 and TRBJ2-5; D is perhaps TRBD1 or TRBD2 (5 bases each). The CDR3 spans 17 residues. V was cut by 3 bases and J by 4 bases, with 21 bases left in between. Germline V gene sequence: CDR1 MNHNS, CDR2 SASEGT. The CDR3 DNA sequence: TGTGCCAGCAGTGATAACCCCCGGGACCTAAGGAGAGAGACCCAGTACTTC. This codes for CASSDNPRDLRRETQYF.

This clonotype was detected ten times or more. This chain connects TRBV9 to TRBJ1-6; D remains ambiguous. This CDR3 has 16 amino acids. From germline, CDR1 is SGDLS and CDR2 YYNGEE. The V end was cut by 2 bases, the J end by 7 bases, with 16 bases between. The CDR3 reads CASSVKAASQNSPLHF. CDR3 DNA: TGTGCCAGCAGCGTCAAGGCAGCCAGCCAGAATTCACCCCTCCACTTT.

This chain links TRBV9 with TRBJ1-5, with 11 bases lining up with TRBD1. The CDR3 spans 14 residues. Germline V gene sequence: CDR1 SGDLS, CDR2 YYNGEE. Germline trimming cut 3 bases from V and 7 bases from J; bases unmatched to any gene: 3. The CDR3 DNA reads TGTGCCAGCAGCGAAGGACAGGGGGCCCAGCCCCAGCATTTT. The encoded protein is CASSEGQGAQPQHF. The variable domain in full, completed from reference TRBV9 and TRBJ1-5, reads DSGVTQTPKHLITATGQRVTLRCSPRSGDLSVYWYQQSLDQGLQFLIQYYNGEERAKGNILERFSAQQFPDLHSELNLSSLELGDSALYFCASSEGQGAQPQHFGDGTRLSIL.

This clonotype occurred a few times. The genes are TRBV10-3 and TRBJ2-5, with 8 bases fitting TRBD1. V shed 4 bases and J 1 base; nucleotides not matched to a gene: 5. Germline V lookup: CDR1 ENHRY, CDR2 SYGVKD. The CDR3 is 15 amino acids. CDR3 sequence: CAISGGTGAQETQYF. The CDR3 nucleotides read TGTGCCATCAGTGGGGGGACAGGAGCCCAAGAGACCCAGTACTTC.

This clonotype has just one count. This chain connects TRBV6-2 or TRBV6-3 to TRBJ2-1; a possible D gene is TRBD1 (6 bases). V was clipped by 5 bases and J by 0 bases, with 14 bases between them. The CDR3 contains 16 residues. Germline values: CDR1 MNHEY, CDR2 SVGEGT. This chain's CDR3 is CASSTGQWSSYNEQFF. The CDR3 coding sequence is TGTGCCAGCAGTACCGGACAGTGGAGCTCCTACAATGAGCAGTTCTTC.

This clonotype showed up just once. The chain links TRBV6-2 or TRBV6-3 to TRBJ1-5, with D possibly TRBD1 on 6 matching bases. CDR3 length: 17 amino acids. V was trimmed by 10 bases and J by 6 bases, leaving 28 bases between them. Germline CDR1 is MNHEY and CDR2 is SVGEGT. The CDR3 DNA reads as TGTGCCACCCGAGAAGGGACACGGGCGGATTTAGGTCAGCCCCAGCATTTT. Translating it yields CATREGTRADLGQPQHF.

The chain carries TRBV4-3 and TRBJ1-4; 7 nucleotides align to TRBD1. V gave up 0 bases and J gave up 0 bases; unmatched junction bases: 7. CDR1 and CDR2 (germline): LGHNA, YSLEER. The CDR3 has 18 residues. The CDR3 region is CASSQDAGQKTTNEKLFF. CDR3 sequence (DNA): TGCGCCAGCAGCCAAGATGCGGGACAGAAAACAACTAATGAAAAACTGTTTTTT.

This clonotype turned up a few times. The rearrangement uses TRBV7-6 and TRBJ2-7; tentatively, D is TRBD2 (5 bases). The CDR3 spans 14 residues. The ends were cut back, 5 bases at V and 3 bases at J, with 14 bases in the middle. From germline, CDR1 is SGHVS and CDR2 FNYEAQ. Here the CDR3 DNA reads TGTGCCAGCAGCGAGGGTCCTCTCAACTACGAGCAGTACTTC. Translating it yields CASSEGPLNYEQYF.

The chain is built from TRBV24-1 and TRBJ2-3; unclear D gene. This CDR3 contains 15 residues. The V gene lost 3 bases and the J gene lost 4 bases, with 13 bases spanning the gap. From germline, CDR1 is KGHDR and CDR2 SFDVKD. The CDR3 sequence is CATSDEALEADTQYF. CDR3 DNA sequence: TGTGCCACCAGTGATGAGGCTCTCGAAGCAGATACGCAGTATTTT.

This sequence joins TRBV6-6 and TRBJ2-7, with 11 bases aligning to TRBD1. Trimming cost V 6 bases and J 2 bases; bases outside gene matches: 6. The CDR3 consists of 15 residues. Germline V lookup: CDR1 MNHNY, CDR2 SVGAGI (reference sequence). The CDR3, as DNA: TGTGCCAGCAGGGCGCCGGGACAGGGGGCCTACGAGCAGTACTTC. Its protein product is CASRAPGQGAYEQYF.

The chain couples TRBV7-2 to TRBJ1-2; D remains ambiguous. Germline V lookup: CDR1 SGHTA, CDR2 FQGNSA. The CDR3 has 14 residues. The V and J ends lost 5 bases and 6 bases respectively, with 16 bases between them. The CDR3 nucleotides are TGTGCCAGCAGCCGCCCCCGCGTCGGGGATGGCTACACCTTC. This sequence encodes CASSRPRVGDGYTF.

The chain links TRBV12-3 or TRBV12-4 to TRBJ2-1, with TRBD2 matching over 9 bases. This CDR3 is 13 amino acids long. The V gene end was trimmed by 6 bases and the J gene end by 8 bases; junction bases not matched to a gene: 5. In DNA form, the CDR3 reads TGTGCCAGCAGGGGCGGGGGGGCCCATGAGCAGTTCTTC. This gives the protein CASRGGGAHEQFF.

This clonotype was recorded at least ten times. This chain joins TRBV7-2 and TRBJ2-7, with D perhaps TRBD1 (5 bases). Trimming removed 7 bases at V and 5 bases at J, with 9 bases between. CDR1 and CDR2 (germline): SGHTA, FQGNSA. The CDR3 runs 11 residues. CDR3 coding DNA: TGTGCCAGCACCCTAGGGGACGAGCAGTACTTC. This gives the protein CASTLGDEQYF.

The CDR3 loop reads CASSQGDRATQYF. The CDR3 DNA follows: TGCGCCAGCAGCCAGGGGGACAGGGCCACGCAGTATTTT. This chain links TRBV4-3 with TRBJ2-3; 9 bases are a match to TRBD1. The CDR3 is 13 amino acids. The germline V gene encodes CDR1 LGHNA and CDR2 YSLEER. Trimming cost V 3 bases and J 9 bases; bases outside gene matches: 4.

The table lists this clonotype with a few counts. This rearrangement joins TRBV27 to TRBJ2-1; TRBD2 matches at 7 bases. Germline lookup yields CDR1 MNHEY and CDR2 SMNVEV (reference sequence). This CDR3 contains 14 residues. V shed 4 bases and J 3 bases; nucleotides not matched to a gene: 3. DNA of the CDR3: TGTGCCAGCAGTTCCAGCGGGGTCTACAATGAGCAGTTCTTC. The encoded protein is CASSSSGVYNEQFF.

The chain joins TRBV7-9 to TRBJ2-3, with D possibly being TRBD2 (5 bases). The CDR3 contains 16 residues. Germline CDR1 reads SEHNR; CDR2 reads FQNEAQ (reference sequence). Trimming pared 5 bases from V and 0 bases from J, leaving 15 bases between. The CDR3: CASSHFPGKSTDTQYF. CDR3 bases: TGTGCCAGCAGCCATTTTCCGGGGAAAAGCACAGATACGCAGTATTTT.

V and J are TRBV14 and TRBJ1-2; a weak D match, TRBD1 (5 bases). Between the trimmed V and J ends, which lost 1 base and 4 bases, there was a span of 13 bases. The CDR3 totals 15 residues. The germline CDR1 and CDR2 sequences are SGHDN and FVKESK. The CDR3 protein is CASSQVALGPYGYTF. CDR3 DNA sequence: TGTGCCAGCAGCCAAGTGGCCCTGGGACCCTATGGCTACACCTTC.

This clonotype was found a few times. The DNA for the CDR3 is TGCGCCAGCAGCCAAGAAGGGCCCAGGGGAGGGAATACGCAGTATTTT. Its translation is CASSQEGPRGGNTQYF. This sequence joins TRBV4-3 and TRBJ2-3, with D perhaps TRBD2 (7 bases). This CDR3 has 16 residues. Germline loops: CDR1 LGHNA, CDR2 YSLEER. Trimming took 0 bases from V and 7 from J, leaving 17 bases between them.

The chain couples TRBV15 to TRBJ2-2; 7 bases are a match to TRBD1. This CDR3 is 15 amino acids long. J was trimmed by 2 bases and V by 9 bases; bases with no gene match: 9. The germline gives CDR1 LNHNV, CDR2 YYDKDF (reference sequence). The chain's CDR3 is CATSPGQPNTGELFF. The DNA for the CDR3 is TGTGCCACGAGTCCGGGACAGCCCAACACCGGGGAGCTGTTTTTT.

The genes are TRBV20-1 and TRBJ2-7; 10 bases fit TRBD1. This CDR3 has 17 residues. Looked up from germline, CDR1 is DFQATT and CDR2 is SNEGSKA (reference sequence). J lost 4 bases, V lost 1 base, and 13 bases had no gene match. CDR3 residues: CSARGETGGIIIYEQYF. CDR3 sequence (DNA): TGCAGTGCTAGAGGGGAGACAGGGGGCATTATCATTTACGAGCAGTACTTC.

The chain combines TRBV4-1 with TRBJ1-5, with TRBD1 identical over 8 bases. This CDR3 comprises 13 residues. CDR1 and CDR2 from the germline V gene are MGHRA and YSYEKL. V lost 6 bases, J lost 9 bases, and 7 bases stayed unmatched. Here the CDR3 DNA reads TGCGCCAGCAGTCCCGCAGGGGGCGCGCCCCAGCATTTT. Amino acid sequence: CASSPAGGAPQHF.

The chain has TRBV13 and TRBJ2-5; the match to TRBD1 covers 8 bases. The better agreement between TRBJ2-7 and the DNA end casts doubt on the J call. Germline CDR1 is PRHDT and CDR2 is FYEKMQ (reference sequence). The CDR3 covers 13 residues. The CDR3 here is CASSSDRGFEQYF. CDR3 DNA sequence: TGTGCCAGCAGCTCCGACAGGGGATTCGAGCAGTACTTC.

The gene calls are TRBV5-1 and TRBJ2-1; 8 bases are shared with TRBD2. Per the germline V gene, CDR1 is SGHRS and CDR2 is YFSETQ. Trimming cost V 4 bases and J 4 bases; bases outside gene matches: 10. This CDR3 is 16 amino acids long. CDR3 DNA sequence: TGCGCCAGCAGCCCAGGTCGCGGGGGGAATTACAATGAGCAGTTCTTC. This translates into CASSPGRGGNYNEQFF.

Note on this clonotype: One end of the junction is discordant with germline, which a read error may explain. The chain recombines TRBV7-3 with TRBJ1-2; 8 bases are a match to TRBD1. The CDR3 is made up of 16 amino acids. Germline CDR1 reads SGHTA; CDR2 reads FQGTGA. The chain's CDR3 is CAISLSPGQGGYGYTF. The CDR3 bases are TGTGCCATCAGCTTAAGCCCCGGACAGGGAGGCTATGGCTACACCTTC.